This T cell receptor beta chain is from a study of tumor and adjacent non-tumor tissue in lung cancer. Broader study findings: Tumor repertoires had a smaller top 100 clone share than normal lung.

The library came from three nested PCR rounds adapted from ARM-PCR protocols. TCRdb re-called the multiplex PCR reads through MiXCR, storing one row per CDR3 protein. Of more than 55,000 distinct CDR3 sequences in the sample, about 61% were seen once. The CDR3 contains 14 residues. With 4 bases removed from V and 3 bases from J, the gap between germline ends came to 13 bases. The germline gives CDR1 GTSNPN, CDR2 SVGIG (reference sequence). This sample's RNA came from whole unsorted tissue. Distant lung tissue was collected more than 3 cm away from the tumor edge. Notes on this clonotype: No antigen is known for it.

This chain connects TRBV30 to TRBJ2-1; weak D call: TRBD2 (5 bases). The sequenced sample consisted of distant non-tumor lung tissue. The source of this sequence is a man in his 70s with non-small cell lung cancer. CDR3 sequence (DNA): TGTGCCTGGAACCTTTTCGGGGTCTACAATGAGCAGTTCTTC. It is translated as CAWNLFGVYNEQFF.